This section outlines one T cell receptor (beta chain) sequence together with its context. These data come from a study of OX40 agonist ivuxolimab in advanced cancers. The overall study: Ivuxolimab, which patients received intravenously every 2 weeks, was dosed at 0.01 to 10 mg/kg.

The germline V gene has CDR1 LNHDA and CDR2 SQIVND (reference sequence). CDR3 length: 14 amino acids. Trimming left V 5 bases short and J 5 bases short, with 16 bases between. Sequenced by immunoSEQ multiplex PCR; TCRdb stores in-frame clones only, minus some. The sample holds 98,000 or so clones, around 85% seen once. This TCR was recovered from an adult with an advanced solid tumor such as melanoma, head and neck, liver or kidney cancer. The rearrangement joins TRBV19 to TRBJ2-7; possible D gene TRBD1, 5 bases. The sequencing here drew on CD4+ or CD8+ T cells sorted from blood, taken in a trial of the OX40 agonist ivuxolimab. CDR3 residues: CASSARQSSHEQYF. The CDR3 nucleotides read TGTGCCAGTAGTGCCCGACAGTCTTCCCACGAGCAGTACTTC.